Listed below are T cell receptor beta chains from one sample, sequenced in a study of monozygotic twins with inflammatory bowel disease. TCRdb reanalyzed the 5' RACE reads, giving one entry per CDR3 protein sequence and no DNA. The sample includes roughly 200,000 distinct CDR3 sequences. The sample comprised blood. The receptors come from a human donor with ulcerative colitis or Crohn's disease, or a healthy co-twin of an affected twin (not recorded which). Both conserved end residues are part of each CDR3. Fields, in order: V gene, J gene, CDR3 protein.

TRBV30	TRBJ2-1	CAWSPGSIQGSEQFF
TRBV11-2	TRBJ1-1	CASSLPSTEAFF
TRBV24-1	TRBJ2-1	CATSDRTSGNNEQFF
TRBV20-1	TRBJ1-5	CSASKGGQSNQPQHF
TRBV11-2	TRBJ2-7	CASSSTSGTITHSYEQYF
TRBV29-1	TRBJ2-3	CSVERLADRTDTQYF
TRBV7-6	TRBJ2-3	CASSLGQGTDTQYF
TRBV7-2	TRBJ2-5	CASTIAGGVETQYF
TRBV4-1	TRBJ2-2	CASSQVMEGVTGELFF
TRBV5-6	TRBJ2-7	CASSPTIRDRYYEQYF
TRBV20-1	TRBJ2-5	CSGRQGTQETQYF
TRBV20-1	TRBJ2-5	CSARQDDYQETQYF
TRBV5-1	TRBJ1-1	CASSLRGANTEAFF
TRBV11-2	TRBJ2-7	CASSLASGLYEQYF
TRBV4-3	TRBJ2-1	CASSQAGPGLARNEQFF
TRBV20-1	TRBJ1-5	CSAHGSSNQPQHF
TRBV7-2	TRBJ2-7	CASSLRRDAGGEQYF
TRBV7-8	TRBJ2-2	CASSSNTGRGTGELFF
TRBV4-1	TRBJ1-2	CASSQGRTNYGYTF
TRBV15	TRBJ1-3	CATSRETGGFGNTIYF
TRBV11-2	TRBJ2-1	CASSYLQGPYNEQFF
TRBV13	TRBJ2-7	CASIGGTSIHEQYF
TRBV18	TRBJ2-5	CASSPDSGEETQYF
TRBV20-1	TRBJ2-5	CSAPDIKGETQYF
TRBV20-1	TRBJ1-5	CSATDRDSLLNQPQHF
TRBV5-1	TRBJ2-7	CASSLRTGGGYEQYF
TRBV6-5	TRBJ1-1	CASSYSFAQKNTEAFF
TRBV9	TRBJ2-2	CASSPNSFPQQGAIPGELFF
TRBV12-3/TRBV12-4	TRBJ2-7	CASSGRGGAAYEQYF
TRBV20-1	TRBJ2-3	CSALLTSGSTDTQYF
TRBV6-5	TRBJ2-1	CASSYPVYPSYNEQFF
TRBV19	TRBJ2-1	CASSIWHTLELFKGGNEQFF
TRBV6-2/TRBV6-3	TRBJ2-1	CATGRAWNEQFF
TRBV7-8	TRBJ1-4	CASSLVGVGEKLFF
TRBV2	TRBJ2-6	CASSAGPTGRSGANVLTF
TRBV20-1	TRBJ2-1	CSARDQGLAGGAWHNEQFF
TRBV5-1	TRBJ2-3	CASSSRLTSTDTQYF
TRBV2	TRBJ1-1	CASRQQPGTEAFF
TRBV29-1	TRBJ2-1	CSVEDDSIYNEQFF
TRBV28	TRBJ2-3	CASSLGAGAFFTDTQYF